This T cell receptor (beta chain) emerged from a study of cytomegalovirus exposure and HLA in healthy donors. Background on the study: About 85 million unique TCRs from HLA-typed donors were held in an early release of data. Study-level results: Apparent HLA restriction characterized most CMV-associated TCR beta chains in a later analysis. TCR association rates varied by HLA locus in a later analysis, with DRB1 highest and HLA-C lowest.

A note on this clone: The antigen is not known.

The CDR3 is made up of 15 amino acids. V dropped 6 bases and J dropped 0; count of bases not matched to a gene: 7. Germline V gene data show CDR1 as MNHNS and CDR2 as SASEGT. Primers: 60 Vbeta forward and 13 Jbeta reverse. Here immunoSEQ multiplex PCR was the method, and the copy in TCRdb shows in-frame clones only, minus some. In the table there are approximately 210,000 clones, 82% of which are singletons. The receptor was derived from a man aged 40-55 years in good health and CMV-seropositive. The chain recombines TRBV6-1 with TRBJ1-1; 7 positions agree with TRBD1. Sequencing was done on a sample of PBMCs. The CDR3 coding sequence is TGTGCCAGCAGCTCGGGGACAGCCATGAACACTGAAGCTTTCTTT. Translation gives CASSSGTAMNTEAFF.